This entry lists 11 T cell receptor beta chains sequenced from one sample in a study of blood T cell repertoires in COVID-19. Some clones are missing from TCRdb's copy, which holds only in-frame ones; the method was immunoSEQ multiplex PCR. Among 390,000 or so clones listed, 85% to 90% were seen once. Input material: PBMCs or T cells enriched from blood (not recorded which). The receptor set was obtained from a young man who had recovered from COVID-19.

This clone came up a few times. The V call is TRBV6-1, the J call TRBJ2-1; 8 positions match TRBD2. Germline V gives CDR1 MNHNS, CDR2 SASEGT. V was clipped by 2 bases and J by 6 bases; unmatched bases: 6. The CDR3 sequence is 15 residues long. In DNA form, the CDR3 reads TGTGCCAGCAGTGAAACCTGGACTAGCTCCAATGAGCAGTTCTTC. Translation: CASSETWTSSNEQFF.

The chain joins TRBV18 to TRBJ2-7; D is possibly TRBD1 (5 bases). Deletions cut 4 bases from V and 3 bases from J, with 13 bases between. The CDR3 consists of 14 residues. Germline CDR1 and CDR2: KGHSH and LQKENI. The CDR3 nucleotides are TGTGCCAGCTCACTTAGGACACCTGGCTACGAGCAGTACTTC. Protein: CASSLRTPGYEQYF.

The V gene is TRBV6-5, the J gene TRBJ2-5; D is possibly TRBD2 (5 bases). Between the trimmed V and J ends, which lost 5 bases and 5 bases, there was a span of 12 bases. Germline V gene lookup returns CDR1 MNHEY and CDR2 SVGAGI. This CDR3 has 13 amino acids. This CDR3 is CASSRLGLETQYF. CDR3 DNA sequence: TGTGCCAGCAGTAGATTAGGACTGGAGACCCAGTACTTC.

The chain links TRBV20-1 to TRBJ2-1; 9 bases agree with TRBD2. The CDR3 extends over 15 amino acids. V lost 3 bases, J lost 6 bases, and 9 bases stayed unmatched. Germline V gene sequence: CDR1 DFQATT, CDR2 SNEGSKA (reference sequence). The CDR3 is CSASKGGGVSNEQFF. CDR3 nucleotide sequence: TGCAGTGCTAGTAAGGGCGGGGGGGTTTCCAATGAGCAGTTCTTC.

The chain uses TRBV7-3 and TRBJ2-1, with 8 positions matching TRBD2. The CDR3 has 15 residues. Looked up from germline, CDR1 is SGHTA and CDR2 is FQGTGA. The trim removed 1 base at V and 4 bases at J, leaving 3 bases unmatched. CDR3 region: CASSLSGGTYNEQFF. The CDR3 DNA sequence: TGTGCCAGCAGCTTAAGCGGGGGGACTTACAATGAGCAGTTCTTC.

The J gene is TRBJ1-5, the V gene TRBV10-1; 8 bases align to TRBD1. Germline V lookup: CDR1 WNHNN, CDR2 SYGVQD (reference sequence). This CDR3 has 16 amino acids. The trim removed 8 bases at V and 2 bases at J, leaving 11 bases unmatched. The CDR3 DNA reads TGCGCCAGCGAAATAGAAGAGGACAGGGGCAATCAGCCCCAGCATTTT. Protein: CASEIEEDRGNQPQHF.

This clone appeared once. This chain uses TRBV19 with TRBJ2-7, with 11 bases that match TRBD1. Germline CDR1 and CDR2: LNHDA and SQIVND (reference sequence). This CDR3 contains 13 residues. Trimming at V came to 10 bases and at J to 3 bases, leaving 5 bases not matched to a gene. CDR3 bases: TGTGCCACCTCCGGGACAGGGGGCTACGAGCAGTACTTC. Amino acids: CATSGTGGYEQYF.

This rearrangement joins TRBV28 to TRBJ1-3, with D perhaps TRBD1 (5 bases). Germline V gene lookup returns CDR1 MDHEN and CDR2 SYDVKM. This CDR3 contains 13 residues. V lost 9 bases and J 0 bases, leaving 9 bases between the germline ends. The CDR3 spells CASKGYSGNTIYF. CDR3 sequence (DNA): TGTGCCAGTAAGGGGTACTCTGGAAACACCATATATTTT.

The J gene is TRBJ2-3, the V gene TRBV21-1; the table's D call, TRBD2, has no DNA check behind it. TRBV21-1 is described as a pseudogene. The CDR3 contains 15 residues. This chain's CDR3 is CAFSGRARGSDTQYF. CDR3 nucleotide sequence: TGTGCCTTCTCTGGGAGGGCTCGGGGATCAGATACGCAGTATTTT.

V and J are TRBV6-5 and TRBJ1-2, with D perhaps TRBD1 (6 bases). CDR3 length: 14 residues. CDR1 and CDR2 from the germline V gene are MNHEY and SVGAGI. V lost 5 bases to trimming and J lost 8 bases, with 18 bases between them. The CDR3 reads CASSPHGEGQGYTF. The CDR3 DNA is TGTGCCAGCAGTCCTCACGGGGAGGGACAAGGCTACACCTTC.

J is TRBJ1-2 and V is TRBV24-1, with D tentatively TRBD1 (6 bases). The CDR3 sequence is 15 residues long. V was clipped by 3 bases and J by 7 bases, with 17 bases between them. Looked up from germline, CDR1 is KGHDR and CDR2 is SFDVKD. The CDR3 loop is CATSDPNRVGSGYTF. In DNA, the CDR3 is TGTGCCACCAGTGATCCTAACAGGGTTGGTAGTGGCTACACCTTC.